What follows is one T cell receptor beta chain and its context. The sample is drawn from a study of blood T cell repertoires in COVID-19. Clones were sequenced by immunoSEQ multiplex PCR, and TCRdb holds only the in-frame ones, with some missing. This table holds around 68,000 clones, approximately 91% found once. Sample: peripheral blood. The receptor's source is a human donor in a cohort sampled during active COVID-19.

The CDR3 sequence: CASSSTSLSYNEQFF. CDR3 in DNA: TGTGCCAGCAGCTCGACTAGTCTCTCCTACAATGAGCAGTTCTTC. The V gene is TRBV7-9, the J gene TRBJ2-1, with D possibly TRBD2 on 6 matching bases. Germline V gene sequence: CDR1 SEHNR, CDR2 FQNEAQ (reference sequence). This CDR3 region has 15 residues. Deletions cut 4 bases from V and 0 bases from J, with 10 bases between.